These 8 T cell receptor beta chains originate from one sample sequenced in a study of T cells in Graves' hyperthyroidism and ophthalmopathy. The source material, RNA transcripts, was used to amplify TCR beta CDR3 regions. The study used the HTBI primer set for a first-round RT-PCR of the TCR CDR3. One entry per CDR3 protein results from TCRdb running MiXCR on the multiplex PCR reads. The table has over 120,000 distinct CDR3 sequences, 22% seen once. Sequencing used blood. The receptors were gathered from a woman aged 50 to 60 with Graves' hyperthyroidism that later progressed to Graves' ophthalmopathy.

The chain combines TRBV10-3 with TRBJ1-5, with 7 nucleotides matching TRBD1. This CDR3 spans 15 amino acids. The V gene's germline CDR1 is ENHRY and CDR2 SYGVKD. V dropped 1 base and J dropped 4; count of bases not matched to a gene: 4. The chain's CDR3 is CAISEYSGGNQPQHF. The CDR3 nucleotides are TGTGCCATCAGTGAGTACTCAGGGGGAAATCAGCCCCAGCATTTT.

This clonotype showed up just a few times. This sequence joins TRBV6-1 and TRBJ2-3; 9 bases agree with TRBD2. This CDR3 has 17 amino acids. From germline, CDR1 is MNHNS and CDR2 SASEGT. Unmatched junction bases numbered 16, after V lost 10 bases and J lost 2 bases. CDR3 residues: CATRGRRLAVHTDTQYF. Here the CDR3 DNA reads TGTGCCACCAGAGGAAGGAGACTAGCGGTTCACACAGATACGCAGTATTTT.

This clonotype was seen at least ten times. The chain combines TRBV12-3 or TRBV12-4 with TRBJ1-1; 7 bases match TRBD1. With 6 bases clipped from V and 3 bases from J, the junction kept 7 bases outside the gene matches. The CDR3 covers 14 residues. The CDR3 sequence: CASRKTGTDTEAFF. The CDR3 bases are TGTGCCAGCAGGAAGACAGGGACGGACACTGAAGCTTTCTTT.

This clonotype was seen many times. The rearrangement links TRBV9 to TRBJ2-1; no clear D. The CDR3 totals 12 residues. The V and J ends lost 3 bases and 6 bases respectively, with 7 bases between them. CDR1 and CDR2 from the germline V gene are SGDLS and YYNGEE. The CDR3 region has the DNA TGTGCCAGCAGCGACCGTCCCAATGAGCAGTTCTTC. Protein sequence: CASSDRPNEQFF. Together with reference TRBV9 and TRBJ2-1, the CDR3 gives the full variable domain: DSGVTQTPKHLITATGQRVTLRCSPRSGDLSVYWYQQSLDQGLQFLIQYYNGEERAKGNILERFSAQQFPDLHSELNLSSLELGDSALYFCASSDRPNEQFFGPGTRLTVL.

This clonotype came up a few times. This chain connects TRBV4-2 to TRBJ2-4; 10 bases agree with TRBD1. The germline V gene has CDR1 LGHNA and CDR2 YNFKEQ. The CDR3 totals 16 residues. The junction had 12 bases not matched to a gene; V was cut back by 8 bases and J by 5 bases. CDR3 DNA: TGTGCCAGCCGCCCCGCTAGACAGGGGGCCCAAAACATTCAGTACTTC. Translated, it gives CASRPARQGAQNIQYF.

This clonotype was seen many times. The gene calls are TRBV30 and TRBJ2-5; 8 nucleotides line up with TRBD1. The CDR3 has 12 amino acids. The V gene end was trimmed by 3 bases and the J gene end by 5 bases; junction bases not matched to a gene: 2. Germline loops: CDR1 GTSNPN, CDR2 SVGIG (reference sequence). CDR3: CAWSNRGETQYF. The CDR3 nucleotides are TGTGCCTGGAGCAACAGGGGGGAGACCCAGTACTTC.

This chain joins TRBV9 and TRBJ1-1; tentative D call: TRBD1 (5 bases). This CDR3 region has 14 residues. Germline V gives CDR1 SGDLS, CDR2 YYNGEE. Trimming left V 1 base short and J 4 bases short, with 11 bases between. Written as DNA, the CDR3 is TGTGCCAGCAGCGTACAGGGTGGTGGCACTGAAGCTTTCTTT. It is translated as CASSVQGGGTEAFF.

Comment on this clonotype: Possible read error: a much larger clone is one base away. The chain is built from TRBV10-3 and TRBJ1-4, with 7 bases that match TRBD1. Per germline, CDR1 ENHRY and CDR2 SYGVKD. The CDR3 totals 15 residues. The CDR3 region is CAVSSTGSPNEKLFF. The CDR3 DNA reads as TGTGCCGTCAGTTCGACAGGGTCCCCTAATGAAAAACTGTTTTTT.